The 8 T cell receptor beta chains below were found in one sample sequenced in a study of T cell responses to AZD1222 COVID-19 vaccine. Libraries were prepared by immunoSEQ multiplex PCR; TCRdb keeps only in-frame clonotypes and omits some of them. Among more than 35,000 clones, under 85% were seen once, and the ten largest hold 52%. The specimen comprised peripheral blood, sampled on day 0 of AZD1222 vaccination. Source of these receptors: an adult in good health.

The chain joins TRBV19 to TRBJ1-4, with 7 bases fitting TRBD1. The CDR3 has 14 amino acids. The germline V gene encodes CDR1 LNHDA and CDR2 SQIVND (reference sequence). V lost 4 bases, J lost 4 bases, and 3 bases stayed unmatched. The CDR3 spells CASSTYRGNEKLFF. The CDR3, as DNA: TGTGCCAGTAGTACCTACAGGGGTAATGAAAAACTGTTTTTT.

The gene calls are TRBV24-1 and TRBJ2-6; TRBD1 is a possible D gene (6 bases). Per germline, CDR1 KGHDR and CDR2 SFDVKD. V was pared by 11 bases and J by 0 bases, with 28 bases between. The CDR3 spans 20 residues. The CDR3 region has the DNA TGTGCCAAAGAGGGGGACGCCGCCCAATCATCGGGCTCTGGGGCCAACGTCCTGACTTTC. This gives the protein CAKEGDAAQSSGSGANVLTF.

This clone was observed a handful of times. This sequence joins TRBV6-2 or TRBV6-3 and TRBJ2-7; a weak D match, TRBD1 (5 bases). The germline V and J ends were trimmed by 2 bases and 3 bases, with 14 bases remaining between them. The CDR3 is 15 amino acids. Germline-derived CDR1 and CDR2 are MNHEY and SVGEGT. The CDR3 loop reads CASSYQGGSYYEQYF. The CDR3 nucleotides read TGTGCCAGCAGTTACCAGGGCGGCAGCTACTACGAGCAGTACTTC.

This chain uses TRBV11-3 with TRBJ2-5; D unclear. Germline V CDR1 and CDR2: SGHNT, YENEEA. This CDR3 region has 14 residues. V was trimmed by 0 bases and J by 5 bases, leaving 10 bases between them. The CDR3 nucleotides read TGTGCCAGCAGCTTAGATTACAGCAGTGAGACCCAGTACTTC. This codes for CASSLDYSSETQYF.

The chain combines TRBV6-5 with TRBJ1-1; TRBD1 matches at 9 bases. V lost 4 bases and J lost 3; bases outside the gene matches: 3. This CDR3 is built from 14 residues. Per germline, CDR1 MNHEY and CDR2 SVGAGI. The CDR3 DNA reads TGTGCCAGCAGTTGGGACAGGGCGGACACTGAAGCTTTCTTT. Its protein is CASSWDRADTEAFF.

The V and J genes are TRBV5-3 and TRBJ2-1, with 9 bases that match TRBD2. TRBV5-3 qualifies as an ORF whose function is uncertain. V shed 7 bases, J shed 9 bases, and the junction held 14 bases outside the gene matches. This CDR3 contains 15 residues. The CDR3 DNA reads TGTGCCAGACGGCCGCGTGGGGCGGGGGGGCGTGAGCAGTTCTTC. This encodes CARRPRGAGGREQFF.

CDR3 coding DNA: TGTGCCAGCAGACGAGACGCCTCCTCTGGAAACACCATATATTTT. Translated: CASRRDASSGNTIYF. This chain connects TRBV6-5 to TRBJ1-3; the D is unclear. The CDR3 is 15 amino acids. V was pared by 6 bases and J by 0 bases, with 12 bases between. Germline loops: CDR1 MNHEY, CDR2 SVGAGI.

The chain joins TRBV4-3 to TRBJ1-6, with 8 bases that match TRBD1. The CDR3 spans 15 residues. The germline V gene has CDR1 LGHNA and CDR2 YSLEER. J gave up 10 bases and V 0 bases, and 5 bases lay outside the gene matches. As DNA, the CDR3 is TGCGCCAGCAGCCAAGATACGCCAGGGGGCTCACCCCTCCACTTT. Residues: CASSQDTPGGSPLHF.